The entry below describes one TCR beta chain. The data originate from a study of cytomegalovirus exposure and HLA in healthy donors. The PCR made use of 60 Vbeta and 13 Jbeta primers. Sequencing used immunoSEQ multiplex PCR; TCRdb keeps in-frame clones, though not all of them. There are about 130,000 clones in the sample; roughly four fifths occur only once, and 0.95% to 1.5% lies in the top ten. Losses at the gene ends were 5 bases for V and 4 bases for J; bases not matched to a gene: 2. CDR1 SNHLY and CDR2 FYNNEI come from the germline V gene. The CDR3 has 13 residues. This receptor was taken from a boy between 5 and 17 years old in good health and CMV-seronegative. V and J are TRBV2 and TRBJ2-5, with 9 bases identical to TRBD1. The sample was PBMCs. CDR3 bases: TGTGCCAGCAGTTCGGACAGGGGAGAGACCCAGTACTTC. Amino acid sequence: CASSSDRGETQYF.